This TCR beta chain was sequenced in a study of shared clonotypes between healthy human individuals. The germline CDR1 and CDR2 sequences are LGHNA and YSLEER. J was trimmed by 4 bases and V by 2 bases; bases with no gene match: 5. CDR3 length: 15 amino acids. Only one count was recorded for this clone. Its antigen is as yet unknown. Findings and limits, study-wide: Generally, estimated richness proved larger in naive subsets than it did in memory subsets. The donor pool, a small one, limited the genetic and exposure-history diversity represented.

Here immunoSEQ multiplex PCR was the method, and the copy in TCRdb shows in-frame clones only, minus some. This sample has approximately 740,000 clones, with roughly 92% found just once. Positive CCR7 selection of CD45RO-negative cells yielded the naive CD8 cells, and terminally differentiated effector memory CD45RA+ cells were excluded. The chain carries TRBV4-3 and TRBJ1-5, with 7 bases lining up with TRBD1. Sequenced: naive CD8+ T cells sorted from blood. The clonotype comes from a man aged 30 to 45 in good health. This chain's CDR3 is CASSQTGTANQPQHF. CDR3 in DNA: TGCGCCAGCAGCCAAACCGGGACAGCAAATCAGCCCCAGCATTTT.